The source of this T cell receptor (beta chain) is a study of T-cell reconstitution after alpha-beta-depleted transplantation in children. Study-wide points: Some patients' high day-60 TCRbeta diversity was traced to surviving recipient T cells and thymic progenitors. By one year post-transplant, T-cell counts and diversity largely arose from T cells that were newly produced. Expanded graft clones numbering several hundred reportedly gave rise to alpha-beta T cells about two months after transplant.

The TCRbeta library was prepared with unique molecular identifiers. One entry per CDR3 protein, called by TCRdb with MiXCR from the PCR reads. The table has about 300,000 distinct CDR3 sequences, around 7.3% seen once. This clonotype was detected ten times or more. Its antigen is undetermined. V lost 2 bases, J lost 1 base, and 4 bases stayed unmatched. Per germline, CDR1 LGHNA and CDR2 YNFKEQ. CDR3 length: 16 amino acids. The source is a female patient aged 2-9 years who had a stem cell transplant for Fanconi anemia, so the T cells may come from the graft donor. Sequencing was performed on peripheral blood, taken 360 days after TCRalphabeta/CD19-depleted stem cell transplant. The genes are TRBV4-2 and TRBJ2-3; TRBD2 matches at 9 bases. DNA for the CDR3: TGTGCCAGCAGCCAACCGTCTAGCGGGGGCACAGATACGCAGTATTTT. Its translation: CASSQPSSGGTDTQYF.